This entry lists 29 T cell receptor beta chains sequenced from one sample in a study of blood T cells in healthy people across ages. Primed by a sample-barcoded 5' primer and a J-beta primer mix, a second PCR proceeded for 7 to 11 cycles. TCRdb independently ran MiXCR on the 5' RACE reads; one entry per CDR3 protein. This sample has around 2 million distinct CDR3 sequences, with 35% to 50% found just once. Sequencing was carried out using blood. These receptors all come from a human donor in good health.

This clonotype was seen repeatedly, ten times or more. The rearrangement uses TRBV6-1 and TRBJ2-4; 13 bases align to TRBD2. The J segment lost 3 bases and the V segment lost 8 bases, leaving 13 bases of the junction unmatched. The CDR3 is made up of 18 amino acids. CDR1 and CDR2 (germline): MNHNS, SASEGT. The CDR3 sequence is CASGQLAGGSSGKNIQYF. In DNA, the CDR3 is TGTGCCAGCGGCCAACTAGCGGGGGGGTCGTCAGGCAAAAACATTCAGTACTTC.

CDR3 in DNA: TGTGCCAGCAGCCAAGGGTGGGACGGGGAATACAATGAGCAGTTCTTC. Protein: CASSQGWDGEYNEQFF. The chain uses TRBV4-2 and TRBJ2-1; D might be TRBD1 or TRBD2, each matching 5 bases. V lost 1 base and J lost 4, with 14 bases in between. CDR1 and CDR2 from the germline V gene are LGHNA and YNFKEQ. The CDR3 contains 16 residues.

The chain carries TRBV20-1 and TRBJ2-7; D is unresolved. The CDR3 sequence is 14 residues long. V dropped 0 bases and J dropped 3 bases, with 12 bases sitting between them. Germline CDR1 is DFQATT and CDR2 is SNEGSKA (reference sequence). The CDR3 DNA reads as TGCAGTGCTAGAGATTCGGCAGCCGACTACGAGCAGTACTTC. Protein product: CSARDSAADYEQYF.

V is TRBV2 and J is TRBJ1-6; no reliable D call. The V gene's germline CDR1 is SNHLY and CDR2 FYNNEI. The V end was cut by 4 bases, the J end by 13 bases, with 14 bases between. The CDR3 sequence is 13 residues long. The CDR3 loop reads CASSGLETGPLHF. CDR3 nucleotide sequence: TGTGCCAGCAGTGGACTAGAAACGGGGCCCCTCCACTTT.

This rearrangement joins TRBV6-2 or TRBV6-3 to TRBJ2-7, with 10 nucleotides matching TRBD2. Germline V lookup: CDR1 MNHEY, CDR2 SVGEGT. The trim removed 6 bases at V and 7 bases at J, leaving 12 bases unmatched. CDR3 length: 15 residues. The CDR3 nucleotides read TGTGCCAGCAGCCTAGCGGGGGCCTCCCCGGGTGAGCAGTACTTC. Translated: CASSLAGASPGEQYF.

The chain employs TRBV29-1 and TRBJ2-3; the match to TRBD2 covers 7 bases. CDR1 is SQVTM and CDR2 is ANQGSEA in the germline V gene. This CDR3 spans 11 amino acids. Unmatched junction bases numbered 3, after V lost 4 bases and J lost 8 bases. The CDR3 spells CSVASGGTQYF. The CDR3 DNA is TGCAGCGTTGCCTCGGGGGGTACGCAGTATTTT.

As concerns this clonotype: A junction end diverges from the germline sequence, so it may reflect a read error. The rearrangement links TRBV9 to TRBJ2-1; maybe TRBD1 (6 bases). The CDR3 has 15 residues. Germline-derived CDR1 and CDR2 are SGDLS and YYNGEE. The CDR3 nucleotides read TGTGCCAGCAGCAAAACAGGGAACTCCTACAATGGGCAGTTCTTC. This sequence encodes CASSKTGNSYNGQFF. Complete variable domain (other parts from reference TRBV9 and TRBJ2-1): DSGVTQTPKHLITATGQRVTLRCSPRSGDLSVYWYQQSLDQGLQFLIQYYNGEERAKGNILERFSAQQFPDLHSELNLSSLELGDSALYFCASSKTGNSYNGQFFGPGTRLTVL.

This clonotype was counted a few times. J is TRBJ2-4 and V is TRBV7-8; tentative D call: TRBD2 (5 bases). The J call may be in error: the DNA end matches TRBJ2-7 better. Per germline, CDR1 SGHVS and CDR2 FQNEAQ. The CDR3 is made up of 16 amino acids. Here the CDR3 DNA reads TGTGCCAGCAGCTTAGCGGAACGGGGAGCCCGCTACGAGCAGTACTTC. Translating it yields CASSLAERGARYEQYF.

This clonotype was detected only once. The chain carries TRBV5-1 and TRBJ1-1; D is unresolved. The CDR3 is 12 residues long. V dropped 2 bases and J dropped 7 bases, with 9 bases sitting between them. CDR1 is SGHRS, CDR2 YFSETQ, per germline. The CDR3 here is CASSFSEFEAFF. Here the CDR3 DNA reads TGCGCCAGCAGCTTCTCAGAGTTTGAAGCTTTCTTT. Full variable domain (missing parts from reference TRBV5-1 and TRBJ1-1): KAGVTQTPRYLIKTRGQQVTLSCSPISGHRSVSWYQQTPGQGLQFLFEYFSETQRNKGNFPGRFSGRQFSNSRSEMNVSTLELGDSALYLCASSFSEFEAFFGQGTRLTVV.

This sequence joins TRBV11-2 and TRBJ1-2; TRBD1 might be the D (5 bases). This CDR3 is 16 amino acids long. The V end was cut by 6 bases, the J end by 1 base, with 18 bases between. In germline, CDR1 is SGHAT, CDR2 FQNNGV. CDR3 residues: CASRKISGPINYGYTF. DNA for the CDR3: TGTGCCAGCAGAAAAATATCGGGGCCCATTAACTATGGCTACACCTTC.

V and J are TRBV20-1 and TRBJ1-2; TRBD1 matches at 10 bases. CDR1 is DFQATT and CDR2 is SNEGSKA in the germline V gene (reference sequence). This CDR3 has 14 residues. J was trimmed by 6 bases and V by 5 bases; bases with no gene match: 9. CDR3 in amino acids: CSAPLRDRGDGYTF. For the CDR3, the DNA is TGCAGTGCTCCGCTCAGGGACAGGGGAGATGGCTACACCTTC.

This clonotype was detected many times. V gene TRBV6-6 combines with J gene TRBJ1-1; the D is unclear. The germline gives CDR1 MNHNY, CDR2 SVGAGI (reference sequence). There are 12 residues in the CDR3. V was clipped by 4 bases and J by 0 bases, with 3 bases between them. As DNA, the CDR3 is TGTGCCAGCAGTTCCATGAACACTGAAGCTTTCTTT. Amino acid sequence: CASSSMNTEAFF.

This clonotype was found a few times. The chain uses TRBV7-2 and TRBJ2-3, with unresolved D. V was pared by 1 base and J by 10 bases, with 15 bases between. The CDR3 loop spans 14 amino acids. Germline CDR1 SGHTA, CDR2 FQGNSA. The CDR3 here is CASSLGSAEVAQYF. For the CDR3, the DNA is TGTGCCAGCAGCTTAGGGTCAGCTGAGGTGGCGCAGTATTTT.

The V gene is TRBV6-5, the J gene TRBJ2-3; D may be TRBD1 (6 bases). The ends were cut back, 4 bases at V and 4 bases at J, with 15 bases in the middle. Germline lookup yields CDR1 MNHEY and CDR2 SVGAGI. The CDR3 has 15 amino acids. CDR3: CASSSTGLGADTQYF. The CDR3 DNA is TGTGCCAGCAGTTCTACAGGGTTAGGTGCAGATACGCAGTATTTT.

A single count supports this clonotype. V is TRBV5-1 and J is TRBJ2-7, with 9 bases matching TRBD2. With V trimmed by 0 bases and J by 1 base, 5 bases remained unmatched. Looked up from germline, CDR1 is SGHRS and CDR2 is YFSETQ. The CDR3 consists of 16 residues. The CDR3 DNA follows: TGCGCCAGCAGCTTGGCCGGACTAGCGCCTTCCTACGAGCAGTACTTC. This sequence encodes CASSLAGLAPSYEQYF.

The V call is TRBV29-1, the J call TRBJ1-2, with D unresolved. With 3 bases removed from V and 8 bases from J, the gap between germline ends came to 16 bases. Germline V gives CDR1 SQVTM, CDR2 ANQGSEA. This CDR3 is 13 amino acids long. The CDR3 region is CSVELTGFPGYTF. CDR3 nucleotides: TGCAGCGTTGAGCTTACGGGGTTCCCAGGCTACACCTTC.

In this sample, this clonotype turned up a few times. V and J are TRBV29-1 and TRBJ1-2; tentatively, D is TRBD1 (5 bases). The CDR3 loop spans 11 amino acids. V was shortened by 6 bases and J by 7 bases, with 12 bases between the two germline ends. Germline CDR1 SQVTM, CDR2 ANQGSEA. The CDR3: CSVRGGGGYTF. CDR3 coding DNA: TGCAGCGTCCGAGGCGGGGGTGGCTACACCTTC. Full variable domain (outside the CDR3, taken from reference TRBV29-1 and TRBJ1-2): SAVISQKPSRDICQRGTSLTIQCQVDSQVTMMFWYRQQPGQSLTLIATANQGSEATYESGFVIDKFPISRPNLTFSTLTVSNMSPEDSSIYLCSVRGGGGYTFGSGTRLTVV.

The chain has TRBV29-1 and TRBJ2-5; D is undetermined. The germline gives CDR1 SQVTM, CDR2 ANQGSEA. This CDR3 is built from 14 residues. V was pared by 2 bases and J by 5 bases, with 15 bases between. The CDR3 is CSVERGGDPETQYF. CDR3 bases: TGCAGCGTTGAAAGAGGCGGTGACCCGGAGACCCAGTACTTC. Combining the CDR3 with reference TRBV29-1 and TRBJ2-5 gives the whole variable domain SAVISQKPSRDICQRGTSLTIQCQVDSQVTMMFWYRQQPGQSLTLIATANQGSEATYESGFVIDKFPISRPNLTFSTLTVSNMSPEDSSIYLCSVERGGDPETQYFGPGTRLLVL.

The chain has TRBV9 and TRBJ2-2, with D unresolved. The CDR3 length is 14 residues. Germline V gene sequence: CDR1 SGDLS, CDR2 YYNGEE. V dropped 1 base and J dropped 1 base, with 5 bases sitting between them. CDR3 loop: CASSVWWNTGELFF. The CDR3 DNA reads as TGTGCCAGCAGCGTATGGTGGAACACCGGGGAGCTGTTTTTT.

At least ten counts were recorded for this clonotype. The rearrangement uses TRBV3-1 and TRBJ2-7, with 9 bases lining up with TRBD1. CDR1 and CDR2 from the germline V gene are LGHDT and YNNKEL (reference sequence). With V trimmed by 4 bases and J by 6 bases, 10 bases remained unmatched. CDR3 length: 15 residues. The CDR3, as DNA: TGTGCCAGCAGCCTTCGTGCGGGGACAGGGTTCGAGCAGTACTTC. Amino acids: CASSLRAGTGFEQYF.

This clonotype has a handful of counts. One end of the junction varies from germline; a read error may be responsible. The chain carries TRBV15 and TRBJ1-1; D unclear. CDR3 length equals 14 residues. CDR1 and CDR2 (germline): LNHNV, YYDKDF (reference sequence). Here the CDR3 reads CATSRDLGNTEAFF. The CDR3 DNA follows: TGTGCCACCAGTAGAGATCTGGGAAACACTGAAGCTTTCTTT.

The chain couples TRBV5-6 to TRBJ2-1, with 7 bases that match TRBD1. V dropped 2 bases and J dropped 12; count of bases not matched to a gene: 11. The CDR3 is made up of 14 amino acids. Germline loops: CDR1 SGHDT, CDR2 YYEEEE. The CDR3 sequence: CASSLQTGPTVQFF. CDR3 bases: TGTGCCAGCAGCTTACAGACAGGGCCCACGGTGCAGTTCTTC.

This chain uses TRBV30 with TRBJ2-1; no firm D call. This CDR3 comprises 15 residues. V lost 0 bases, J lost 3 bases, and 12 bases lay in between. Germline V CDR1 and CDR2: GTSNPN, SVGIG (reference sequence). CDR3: CAWSVRSSGYNEQFF. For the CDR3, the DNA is TGTGCCTGGAGTGTAAGGTCTAGTGGCTACAATGAGCAGTTCTTC.

Written as DNA, the CDR3 is TGTGCCAGCGGGGCGAACTCTAACTATGGCTACACCTTC. Amino acid sequence: CASGANSNYGYTF. V usage is TRBV6-5 and J usage is TRBJ1-2; D possibly corresponds to TRBD1 (5 bases). This CDR3 comprises 13 residues. The germline V gene encodes CDR1 MNHEY and CDR2 SVGAGI. Trimming shortened V by 8 bases and J by 0 bases, and 10 bases separated the two germline ends.

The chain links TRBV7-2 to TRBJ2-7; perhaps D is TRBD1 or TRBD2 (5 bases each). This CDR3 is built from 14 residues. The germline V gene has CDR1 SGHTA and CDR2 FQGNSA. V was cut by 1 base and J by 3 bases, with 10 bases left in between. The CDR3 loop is CASSLEADNYEQYF. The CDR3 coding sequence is TGTGCCAGCAGCTTAGAAGCGGACAACTACGAGCAGTACTTC.

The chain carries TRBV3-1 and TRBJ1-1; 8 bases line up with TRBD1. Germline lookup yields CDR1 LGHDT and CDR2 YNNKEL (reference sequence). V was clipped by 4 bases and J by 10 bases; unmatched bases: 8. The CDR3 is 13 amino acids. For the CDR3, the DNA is TGTGCCAGCAGCCTCCTGGCAGGGGGCAGAGCTTTCTTT. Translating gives CASSLLAGGRAFF.

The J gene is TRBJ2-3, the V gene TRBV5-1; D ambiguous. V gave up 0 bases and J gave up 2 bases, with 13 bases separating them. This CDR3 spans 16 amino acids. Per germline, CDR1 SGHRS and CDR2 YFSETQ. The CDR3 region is CASSLAKLAATDTQYF. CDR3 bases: TGCGCCAGCAGCTTGGCCAAGTTGGCGGCCACAGATACGCAGTATTTT.

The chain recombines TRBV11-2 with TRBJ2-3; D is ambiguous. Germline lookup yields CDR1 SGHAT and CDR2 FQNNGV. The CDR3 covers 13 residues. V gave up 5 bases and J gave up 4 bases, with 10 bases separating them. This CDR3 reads CASSTFRSDTQYF. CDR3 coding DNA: TGTGCCAGCAGCACCTTTAGGTCAGATACGCAGTATTTT.

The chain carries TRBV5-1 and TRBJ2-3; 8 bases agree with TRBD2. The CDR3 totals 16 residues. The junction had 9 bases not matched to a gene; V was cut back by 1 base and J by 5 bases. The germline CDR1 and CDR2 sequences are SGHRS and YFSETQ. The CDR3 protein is CASSLSHTGGQDTQYF. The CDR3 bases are TGCGCCAGCAGCTTGTCCCACACGGGGGGGCAAGATACGCAGTATTTT.